The clone carrying this T cell receptor beta chain came up once. Here immunoSEQ multiplex PCR was the method, and the copy in TCRdb shows in-frame clones only, minus some. The sample includes 50,000 to 65,000 clones, more than 80% of them seen just once. Germline-derived CDR1 and CDR2 are MNHNS and SASEGT. V trimming: 3 bases; J trimming: 10 bases; junction bases outside the gene matches: 8. The CDR3 consists of 16 residues. These data belong to a study of blood T cell repertoires in COVID-19. Study in general: Sources were T cells, B-cell-depleted T cells, or PBMCs; the material itself was cDNA or gDNA.

This TCR was recovered from a human donor in a cohort sampled during active COVID-19. Sequencing used peripheral blood. The rearrangement links TRBV6-1 to TRBJ1-6; 11 bases align to TRBD1. CDR3 residues: CASSDGTGGLGSPLHF. For the CDR3, the DNA is TGTGCCAGCAGTGACGGGACAGGGGGTTTGGGGTCACCCCTCCACTTT.